These T cell receptor beta chains were read from a single sample in a study of radiotherapy plus CTLA-4 blockade in lung cancer. Here immunoSEQ multiplex PCR was the method, and the copy in TCRdb shows in-frame clones only, minus some. Among 20,000 to 30,000 clones listed, about 76% were seen once. Source: peripheral blood, taken from a patient treated with radiotherapy plus ipilimumab. These receptors originate from a human donor with non-small cell lung cancer that progressed on radiotherapy plus ipilimumab. CDR3s include the opening cysteine and the closing phenylalanine or tryptophan.

j_call v_call cdr3_aa
TRBJ2-5 TRBV18 CASSLGQTPETQYF
TRBJ1-5 TRBV5-5 CASSMAGGLGQPQHF
TRBJ1-5 TRBV6-6 CASSYSTANQPQHF
. TRBV12-5 CASGVGGPPYEQYF
TRBJ1-5 TRBV27 CASSTASNQPQHF
TRBJ2-1 TRBV5-4 CASSAAGGPNEQFF
TRBJ1-5 TRBV19 CASSIDFQGNSNQPQHF
TRBJ1-5 TRBV6-4 CASSDRDEDQPQHF
. TRBV4-1 CASSASFTGTYYQETQYF
TRBJ2-1 TRBV10-2 CASSSGVPPLF
TRBJ2-3 TRBV9 CASSAGGTDTQYF
TRBJ1-2 TRBV7-9 CASSLGTADGYTF
TRBJ2-2 TRBV7-9 CAANRATGELFF
TRBJ1-5 TRBV27 CASSADRVVGQPQHF
TRBJ1-1 TRBV27 CASSSPTGTANTEAFF
TRBJ1-2 TRBV2 CASSPRQGAGGYTF
TRBJ1-1 TRBV19 CASTYRDGHEAFF
TRBJ2-2 TRBV7-2 CASREKTGSAGELFF
TRBJ1-1 TRBV9 CASSPLPGQRNTEAFF
TRBJ2-7 TRBV7-9 CASSAPDYEQYF